These T cell receptor beta chains were read from a single sample in a study of blood T cell repertoires in COVID-19. Profiled with immunoSEQ multiplex PCR; TCRdb holds only in-frame clones, not every one. Of fewer than 400,000 clones listed, around 87% are singletons. Material for sequencing was PBMCs or T cells enriched from blood (not recorded which). These receptors were obtained from a woman between 50 and 59 years old who had recovered from COVID-19. CDR3s include the opening cysteine and the closing phenylalanine or tryptophan. D genes are given only for firm matches. For some rows the clone size is stated as once, few or many, or as a class when expanded; others skip it.

V gene: TRBV5-1; CDR3 length: 15; J gene: TRBJ1-4; D gene: TRBD1; clone size: NA; CDR3 protein: CASSLATGLGEKLFF; CDR3 DNA: TGCGCCAGCAGCTTGGCGACAGGGTTAGGAGAAAAACTGTTTTTT
V gene: TRBV27; CDR3 length: 15; J gene: TRBJ1-1; D gene: NA; clone size: once; CDR3 protein: CASSLFDRGNTEAFF; CDR3 DNA: TGTGCCAGCAGTTTATTTGATCGGGGGAACACTGAAGCTTTCTTT
V gene: TRBV19; CDR3 length: 13; J gene: TRBJ1-2; D gene: NA; clone size: NA; CDR3 protein: CASSRQDNYGYTF; CDR3 DNA: TGTGCCAGTAGTCGACAAGACAACTATGGCTACACCTTC
V gene: TRBV30; CDR3 length: 16; J gene: TRBJ1-6; D gene: NA; clone size: NA; CDR3 protein: CAWSAWRGAYNSPLHF; CDR3 DNA: TGTGCCTGGAGTGCCTGGCGGGGCGCATATAATTCACCCCTCCACTTT
V gene: TRBV7-3; CDR3 length: 15; J gene: TRBJ2-7; D gene: TRBD2; clone size: NA; CDR3 protein: CASSLTGGKAYEQYF; CDR3 DNA: TGTGCCAGCAGCTTAACCGGGGGGAAGGCCTACGAGCAGTACTTC
V gene: TRBV18; CDR3 length: 16; J gene: TRBJ2-2; D gene: TRBD1; clone size: NA; CDR3 protein: CASSPTGTEDTGELFF; CDR3 DNA: TGTGCCAGCTCACCGACAGGGACAGAGGACACCGGGGAGCTGTTTTTT
V gene: TRBV3-1/TRBV3-2; CDR3 length: 17; J gene: TRBJ2-3; D gene: TRBD2; clone size: few; CDR3 protein: CASSPTSGGTPADTQYF; CDR3 DNA: TGTGCCAGCAGCCCGACTAGCGGGGGAACCCCCGCAGATACGCAGTATTTT
V gene: TRBV5-1; CDR3 length: 14; J gene: TRBJ2-1; D gene: TRBD1; clone size: NA; CDR3 protein: CASSLTGGLNEQFF; CDR3 DNA: TGCGCCAGCAGCTTAACAGGGGGCTTGAATGAGCAGTTCTTC
V gene: TRBV2; CDR3 length: 17; J gene: TRBJ2-3; D gene: TRBD2; clone size: NA; CDR3 protein: CASNLRDYEESAGTQYF; CDR3 DNA: TGTGCCAGCAACCTAAGGGACTACGAGGAGTCTGCGGGTACGCAGTATTTT
V gene: TRBV6-6; CDR3 length: 10; J gene: TRBJ1-2; D gene: NA; clone size: once; CDR3 protein: CASSSGGYTF; CDR3 DNA: TGTGCCAGCTCCTCGGGGGGCTACACCTTC
V gene: TRBV27; CDR3 length: 12; J gene: TRBJ1-1; D gene: NA; clone size: NA; CDR3 protein: CASRLPWGEAFF; CDR3 DNA: TGTGCCAGCAGACTTCCATGGGGCGAAGCTTTCTTT
V gene: TRBV28; CDR3 length: 16; J gene: TRBJ1-2; D gene: TRBD1; clone size: NA; CDR3 protein: CASSFDGTGTLSGYTF; CDR3 DNA: TGTGCCAGCAGTTTTGACGGGACAGGGACGCTCAGTGGCTACACCTTC
V gene: TRBV7-2; CDR3 length: 13; J gene: TRBJ1-1; D gene: NA; clone size: NA; CDR3 protein: CASSLDRNTEAFF; CDR3 DNA: TGTGCCAGCAGCTTAGACAGGAACACTGAAGCTTTCTTT
V gene: TRBV6-5; CDR3 length: 12; J gene: TRBJ1-5; D gene: TRBD1; clone size: NA; CDR3 protein: CASMTGFQPQHF; CDR3 DNA: TGTGCCAGCATGACAGGGTTTCAGCCCCAGCATTTT
V gene: TRBV5-1; CDR3 length: 13; J gene: TRBJ2-7; D gene: NA; clone size: once; CDR3 protein: CASSLSSSHEQYF; CDR3 DNA: TGCGCCAGCAGCTTGAGTAGCAGCCACGAGCAGTACTTC
V gene: TRBV7-9; CDR3 length: 14; J gene: TRBJ1-4; D gene: NA; clone size: many; CDR3 protein: CASSLSQGHEKLFF; CDR3 DNA: TGTGCCAGCAGCTTATCGCAGGGGCATGAAAAACTGTTTTTT
V gene: TRBV24-1; CDR3 length: 12; J gene: TRBJ2-3; D gene: TRBD2; clone size: NA; CDR3 protein: CATSDRLATQYF; CDR3 DNA: TGTGCCACCAGTGATCGACTAGCAACGCAGTATTTT
V gene: TRBV6-5; CDR3 length: 14; J gene: TRBJ2-3; D gene: NA; clone size: NA; CDR3 protein: CASSRRQSGDTQYF; CDR3 DNA: TGTGCCAGCAGCCGGCGACAAAGTGGGGATACGCAGTATTTT
V gene: TRBV6-2/TRBV6-3; CDR3 length: 16; J gene: TRBJ2-7; D gene: TRBD2; clone size: NA; CDR3 protein: CASSSPGTRGIYEQYF; CDR3 DNA: TGTGCCAGCAGTTCCCCCGGGACTAGGGGAATTTACGAGCAGTACTTC
V gene: TRBV4-1; CDR3 length: 16; J gene: TRBJ1-6; D gene: NA; clone size: NA; CDR3 protein: CASSQGWGVAFSPLHF; CDR3 DNA: TGCGCCAGCAGCCAAGGTTGGGGAGTAGCATTTTCACCCCTCCACTTT
V gene: TRBV19; CDR3 length: 11; J gene: TRBJ1-2; D gene: NA; clone size: NA; CDR3 protein: CATGDGYGYTF; CDR3 DNA: TGTGCCACAGGGGACGGCTATGGCTACACCTTC
V gene: TRBV5-8; CDR3 length: 14; J gene: TRBJ2-7; D gene: NA; clone size: NA; CDR3 protein: CASSFQGSLNEQYF; CDR3 DNA: TGTGCCAGCAGCTTCCAGGGGAGTTTGAACGAGCAGTACTTC
V gene: TRBV4-2; CDR3 length: 13; J gene: TRBJ2-3; D gene: NA; clone size: NA; CDR3 protein: CASSPRPGGTQYF; CDR3 DNA: TGTGCCAGCAGCCCCCGCCCCGGGGGTACGCAGTATTTT
V gene: TRBV3-1/TRBV3-2; CDR3 length: 14; J gene: TRBJ1-6; D gene: TRBD1; clone size: NA; CDR3 protein: CASSQGQFVSPLHF; CDR3 DNA: TGTGCCAGCAGCCAGGGACAGTTTGTTTCACCCCTCCACTTT
V gene: TRBV2; CDR3 length: 13; J gene: TRBJ2-2; D gene: NA; clone size: NA; CDR3 protein: CASFFQGTGELFF; CDR3 DNA: TGTGCCAGCTTTTTCCAGGGAACCGGGGAGCTGTTTTTT
V gene: TRBV27; CDR3 length: 15; J gene: TRBJ2-6; D gene: NA; clone size: NA; CDR3 protein: CASSRVSSGANVLTF; CDR3 DNA: TGTGCCAGCAGTCGTGTCAGCTCTGGGGCCAACGTCCTGACTTTC
V gene: TRBV5-4; CDR3 length: 13; J gene: TRBJ2-7; D gene: NA; clone size: few; CDR3 protein: CASSLGSIGEQYF; CDR3 DNA: TGTGCCAGCAGCTTGGGTAGCATCGGCGAGCAGTACTTC
V gene: TRBV25-1; CDR3 length: 13; J gene: TRBJ2-5; D gene: NA; clone size: NA; CDR3 protein: CASSVSGVKTQYF; CDR3 DNA: TGTGCCAGCAGTGTATCGGGTGTCAAGACCCAGTACTTC
V gene: TRBV27; CDR3 length: 14; J gene: TRBJ1-1; D gene: TRBD1; clone size: NA; CDR3 protein: CASSGQGANTEAFF; CDR3 DNA: TGTGCCAGCAGCGGACAGGGGGCAAACACTGAAGCTTTCTTT
V gene: TRBV7-9; CDR3 length: 13; J gene: TRBJ1-2; D gene: NA; clone size: NA; CDR3 protein: CASSLATGYGYTF; CDR3 DNA: TGTGCCAGCAGCTTAGCGACAGGCTATGGCTACACCTTC
V gene: TRBV7-2; CDR3 length: 14; J gene: TRBJ1-5; D gene: TRBD1; clone size: few; CDR3 protein: CASSWTGPNQPQHF; CDR3 DNA: TGTGCCAGCAGTTGGACAGGGCCTAATCAGCCCCAGCATTTT
V gene: TRBV2; CDR3 length: 17; J gene: TRBJ2-1; D gene: TRBD1; clone size: few; CDR3 protein: CASNQDRSDREGDEQFF; CDR3 DNA: TGTGCCAGCAATCAGGACCGGTCGGACAGGGAAGGGGATGAGCAGTTCTTC
V gene: TRBV9; CDR3 length: 15; J gene: TRBJ1-4; D gene: NA; clone size: NA; CDR3 protein: CASSAGGQSNEKLFF; CDR3 DNA: TGTGCCAGCAGCGCCGGGGGGCAGTCTAATGAAAAACTGTTTTTT
V gene: TRBV19; CDR3 length: 15; J gene: TRBJ1-5; D gene: NA; clone size: NA; CDR3 protein: CASSTVTGKGQPQHF; CDR3 DNA: TGTGCCAGTAGTACCGTCACGGGAAAGGGTCAGCCCCAGCATTTT
V gene: TRBV2; CDR3 length: 15; J gene: TRBJ1-3; D gene: NA; clone size: NA; CDR3 protein: CARSGLSVSGNTIYF; CDR3 DNA: TGTGCCAGATCGGGACTTTCAGTCTCTGGAAACACCATATATTTT
V gene: TRBV29-1; CDR3 length: 12; J gene: TRBJ1-5; D gene: NA; clone size: NA; CDR3 protein: CSVRGGQGAQHF; CDR3 DNA: TGCAGCGTTCGTGGCGGCCAAGGGGCCCAGCATTTT
V gene: TRBV6-5; CDR3 length: 15; J gene: TRBJ1-2; D gene: TRBD1; clone size: NA; CDR3 protein: CASRGTGGANYGYTF; CDR3 DNA: TGTGCCAGCAGAGGAACAGGGGGGGCTAACTATGGCTACACCTTC
V gene: TRBV7-3; CDR3 length: 17; J gene: TRBJ2-1; D gene: TRBD2; clone size: NA; CDR3 protein: CASSQTSGGSSYNEQFF; CDR3 DNA: TGTGCCAGCAGCCAGACTAGCGGGGGAAGCTCCTACAATGAGCAGTTCTTC
V gene: TRBV19; CDR3 length: 15; J gene: TRBJ1-3; D gene: TRBD1; clone size: once; CDR3 protein: CASSDTGASGNTIYF; CDR3 DNA: TGTGCCAGTAGTGATACAGGGGCTTCTGGAAACACCATATATTTT
V gene: TRBV7-2; CDR3 length: 13; J gene: TRBJ1-1; D gene: NA; clone size: NA; CDR3 protein: CASSLVRGSEAFF; CDR3 DNA: TGTGCCAGCAGCTTAGTGAGAGGGAGTGAAGCTTTCTTT
V gene: TRBV4-1; CDR3 length: 15; J gene: TRBJ2-7; D gene: TRBD1; clone size: NA; CDR3 protein: CASSLRGQGAYEQYF; CDR3 DNA: TGCGCCAGCAGCCTTAGGGGACAGGGGGCTTACGAGCAGTACTTC
V gene: TRBV5-4; CDR3 length: 16; J gene: TRBJ1-1; D gene: NA; clone size: NA; CDR3 protein: CASSLAHANMNTEAFF; CDR3 DNA: TGTGCCAGCAGCTTGGCGCACGCCAACATGAACACTGAAGCTTTCTTT
V gene: TRBV7-2; CDR3 length: 14; J gene: TRBJ1-2; D gene: TRBD1; clone size: NA; CDR3 protein: CASSLSGTGYGYTF; CDR3 DNA: TGTGCCAGCAGCTTATCCGGGACAGGTTATGGCTACACCTTC
V gene: TRBV2; CDR3 length: 15; J gene: TRBJ1-5; D gene: NA; clone size: NA; CDR3 protein: CASSAIALAGQPQHF; CDR3 DNA: TGTGCCAGCAGTGCAATTGCTCTTGCGGGTCAGCCCCAGCATTTT
V gene: TRBV25-1; CDR3 length: 16; J gene: TRBJ1-5; D gene: TRBD1; clone size: few; CDR3 protein: CASSDMGQGGNQPQHF; CDR3 DNA: TGTGCCAGCAGTGATATGGGACAGGGAGGAAATCAGCCCCAGCATTTT
V gene: TRBV28; CDR3 length: 14; J gene: TRBJ1-2; D gene: NA; clone size: NA; CDR3 protein: CASSYGQAGRGYTF; CDR3 DNA: TGTGCCAGCAGTTACGGCCAGGCTGGGCGTGGCTACACCTTC
V gene: TRBV3-1/TRBV3-2; CDR3 length: 15; J gene: TRBJ1-2; D gene: TRBD1; clone size: NA; CDR3 protein: CASSQAGQGQAGYTF; CDR3 DNA: TGTGCCAGCAGCCAAGCCGGACAGGGTCAGGCTGGCTACACCTTC
V gene: TRBV4-1; CDR3 length: 16; J gene: TRBJ1-2; D gene: TRBD1; clone size: NA; CDR3 protein: CASSQETGEFDYGYTF; CDR3 DNA: TGCGCCAGCAGCCAAGAGACAGGGGAATTCGACTATGGCTACACCTTC
V gene: TRBV5-1; CDR3 length: 13; J gene: TRBJ1-1; D gene: NA; clone size: NA; CDR3 protein: CASSTDINTEAFF; CDR3 DNA: TGCGCCAGCAGCACGGACATCAACACTGAAGCTTTCTTT
V gene: TRBV10-3; CDR3 length: 15; J gene: TRBJ2-7; D gene: TRBD1; clone size: NA; CDR3 protein: CAISTPRGSYYEQYF; CDR3 DNA: TGTGCCATCAGCACACCCAGGGGGTCCTACTACGAGCAGTACTTC
V gene: TRBV4-1; CDR3 length: 17; J gene: TRBJ2-1; D gene: TRBD2; clone size: few; CDR3 protein: CASSQGLAGGLGNEQFF; CDR3 DNA: TGCGCCAGCAGCCAAGGACTAGCGGGGGGCTTAGGCAATGAGCAGTTCTTC